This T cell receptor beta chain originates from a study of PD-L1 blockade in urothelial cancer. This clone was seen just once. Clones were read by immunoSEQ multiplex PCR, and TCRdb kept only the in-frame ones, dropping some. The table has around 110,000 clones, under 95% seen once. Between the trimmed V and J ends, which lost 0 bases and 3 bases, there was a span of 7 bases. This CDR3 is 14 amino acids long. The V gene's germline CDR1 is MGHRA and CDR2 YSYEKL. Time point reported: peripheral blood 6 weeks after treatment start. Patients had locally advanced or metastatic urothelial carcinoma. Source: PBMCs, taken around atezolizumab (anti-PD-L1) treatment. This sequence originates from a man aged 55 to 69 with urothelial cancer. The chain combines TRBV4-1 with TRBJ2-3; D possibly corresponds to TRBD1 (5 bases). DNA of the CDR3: TGCGCCAGCAGCCAAGAAAAGGGGACAGATACGCAGTATTTT. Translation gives CASSQEKGTDTQYF.